The clone carrying this TCR beta chain occurred a few times. Its specificity is unknown. The CDR3 runs to 14 residues. J gave up 5 bases and V 5 bases, and 9 bases lay outside the gene matches. CDR1 and CDR2 from the germline V gene are GTSNPN and SVGIG (reference sequence). The data originate from a study of shared clonotypes between healthy human individuals. Study overall: For every donor, three CD4 naive, three CD4 memory, two CD8 naive and one CD8 memory plates were used.

Memory CD4+ cells were the fraction left after CD45RA+ naive selection. Study findings and constraints: Memory subsets generally showed smaller estimated richness than naive subsets did.

Clones were sequenced by immunoSEQ multiplex PCR, and TCRdb holds only the in-frame ones, with some missing. Here the sample spans roughly 2 million clones, under 97% being singletons. This TCR was sampled from a man aged 18 to 35 in good health. The material sequenced was naive CD4+ T cells sorted from blood. The subset was: CD45RA+ positively selected. The chain is built from TRBV30 and TRBJ1-1, with 9 positions matching TRBD1. The CDR3 here is CAWGTGGGGTEAFF. The CDR3 DNA is TGTGCCTGGGGCACAGGGGGCGGGGGGACTGAAGCTTTCTTT.